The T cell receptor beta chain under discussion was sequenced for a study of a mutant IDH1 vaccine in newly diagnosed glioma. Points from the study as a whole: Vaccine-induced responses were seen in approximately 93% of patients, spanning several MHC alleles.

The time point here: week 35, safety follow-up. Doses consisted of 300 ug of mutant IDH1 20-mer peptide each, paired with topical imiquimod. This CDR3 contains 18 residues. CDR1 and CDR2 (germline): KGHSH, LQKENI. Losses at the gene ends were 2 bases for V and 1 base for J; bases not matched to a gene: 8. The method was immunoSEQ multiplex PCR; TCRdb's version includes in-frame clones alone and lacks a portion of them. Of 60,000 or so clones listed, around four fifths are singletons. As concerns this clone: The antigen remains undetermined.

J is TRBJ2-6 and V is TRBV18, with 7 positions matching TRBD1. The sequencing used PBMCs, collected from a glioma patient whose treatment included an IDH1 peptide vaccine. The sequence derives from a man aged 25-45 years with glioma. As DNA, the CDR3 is TGTGCCAGCTCACCAGTCGCGGACAGGCTGTCTGGGGCCAACGTCCTGACTTTC. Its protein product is CASSPVADRLSGANVLTF.